These T cell receptor beta chains were read from a single sample in a study of T cells in tuberculosis. Generated by immunoSEQ multiplex PCR, the TCRdb table keeps only in-frame clones and is missing some. The sample shows about 88,000 clones, approximately 90% of them seen only once. Sequenced sample: CD1b-GMM tetramer-negative cells sorted from PBMCs. These receptors were obtained from an adult woman with latent tuberculosis. The CDR3 runs from the conserved cysteine through the conserved F or W. A D gene is named only where the DNA matches it firmly. Expanded clones are given a class, and other clones once, few, many or no size at all.

abundance: .
j_gene: TRBJ2-3
v_gene: TRBV15
d_gene: .
CDR3nt: TGTGCCACCAGCAGAGTCAGGGGCATCTACACAGATACGCAGTATTTT
CDR3aa: CATSRVRGIYTDTQYF

abundance: .
j_gene: TRBJ2-3
v_gene: TRBV10-3
d_gene: .
CDR3nt: TGTGCCATCAGTGAAAGTCTAGGAATCACAGATACGCAGTATTTT
CDR3aa: CAISESLGITDTQYF

abundance: .
j_gene: TRBJ2-3
v_gene: TRBV4-2
d_gene: .
CDR3nt: TGTGCCAGCAGCCAAGATCTAACTGTGCGGGGGCACTCTAGCACAGATACGCAGTATTTT
CDR3aa: CASSQDLTVRGHSSTDTQYF

abundance: .
j_gene: TRBJ1-1
v_gene: TRBV15
d_gene: .
CDR3nt: TGTGCCACCAGCAGAGATAGAGGAAACGAAGCTTTCTTT
CDR3aa: CATSRDRGNEAFF

abundance: .
j_gene: TRBJ1-1
v_gene: TRBV10-2
d_gene: TRBD1
CDR3nt: TGCGCCAGCAAGGACAGGTTGAACACTGAAGCTTTCTTT
CDR3aa: CASKDRLNTEAFF

abundance: .
j_gene: TRBJ2-3
v_gene: TRBV19
d_gene: TRBD1
CDR3nt: TGTGCCAGTAGTATTTCGGGGACAGGGCCAGATACGCAGTATTTT
CDR3aa: CASSISGTGPDTQYF

abundance: .
j_gene: TRBJ2-1
v_gene: TRBV5-1
d_gene: .
CDR3nt: TGCGCCAGCAGCTTGGCGGACAGTTACAATGAGCAGTTCTTC
CDR3aa: CASSLADSYNEQFF

abundance: .
j_gene: TRBJ1-4
v_gene: TRBV6-6
d_gene: .
CDR3nt: TGTGCCAGCAGACTCGGCCTTCAGGGTTCTTTCGAAAAACTGTTTTTT
CDR3aa: CASRLGLQGSFEKLFF

abundance: .
j_gene: TRBJ1-2
v_gene: TRBV25-1
d_gene: .
CDR3nt: TGTGCCAGCAGCGGGATAGGGTCCAACTATGGCTACACCTTC
CDR3aa: CASSGIGSNYGYTF

abundance: .
j_gene: TRBJ2-1
v_gene: TRBV2
d_gene: TRBD1
CDR3nt: TGTGCCACCGCCTGGACTGTTGACAGGGCCCGGAACACTACCTACAATGAGCAGTTCTTC
CDR3aa: CATAWTVDRARNTTYNEQFF

abundance: .
j_gene: TRBJ2-1
v_gene: TRBV15
d_gene: TRBD2
CDR3nt: TGTGCCACCAGCGGTTTAGCGGGGGGCCTTTACAATGAGCAGTTCTTC
CDR3aa: CATSGLAGGLYNEQFF

abundance: once
j_gene: TRBJ2-2
v_gene: TRBV9
d_gene: TRBD2
CDR3nt: TGTGCCAGCAGCCCTGGGTCGGGGGGCACCGGGGAGCTGTTTTTT
CDR3aa: CASSPGSGGTGELFF

abundance: .
j_gene: TRBJ2-5
v_gene: TRBV9
d_gene: .
CDR3nt: TGTGCCAGCAGCGGGAAGGGACTCCCCCAAGAGACCCAGTACTTC
CDR3aa: CASSGKGLPQETQYF

abundance: .
j_gene: TRBJ2-7
v_gene: TRBV10-2
d_gene: .
CDR3nt: TGCGCCAGCAGTAAGGGACAATCCTACGAGCAGTACTTC
CDR3aa: CASSKGQSYEQYF

abundance: .
j_gene: TRBJ2-5
v_gene: TRBV28
d_gene: .
CDR3nt: TGTGCCAGCAGTCCCCCCGGCGCGGGATGGGAGACCCAGTACTTC
CDR3aa: CASSPPGAGWETQYF

abundance: .
j_gene: TRBJ2-7
v_gene: TRBV21-1
d_gene: .
CDR3nt: TGTGCCAGCAGCTCAGAAGACGGCGGGTCCTACGAGCAGTACTTC
CDR3aa: CASSSEDGGSYEQYF

abundance: once
j_gene: TRBJ2-2
v_gene: TRBV30
d_gene: TRBD2
CDR3nt: TGTGCCTGGAGTGTAAGGCGGGGGGGTTTCTCCGGGGAGCTGTTTTTT
CDR3aa: CAWSVRRGGFSGELFF

abundance: .
j_gene: TRBJ2-5
v_gene: TRBV7-6
d_gene: .
CDR3nt: TGTGCCAGCAGCGCACGTCCAACCGGGGTCCCCCAGTACTTC
CDR3aa: CASSARPTGVPQYF

abundance: once
j_gene: TRBJ1-1
v_gene: TRBV30
d_gene: .
CDR3nt: TGTGCCTGGAGTGTACAGGAGAACACTGAAGCTTTCTTT
CDR3aa: CAWSVQENTEAFF

abundance: .
j_gene: TRBJ2-7
v_gene: TRBV13
d_gene: TRBD2
CDR3nt: TGTGCCAGCAGCTTAGGAGCGGGGGGGCGCGAGCAGTACTTC
CDR3aa: CASSLGAGGREQYF

abundance: .
j_gene: TRBJ2-3
v_gene: TRBV6-5
d_gene: TRBD2
CDR3nt: TGTGCCAGCGCCTTAGCGGGGGGGGCGTATACGCAGTATTTT
CDR3aa: CASALAGGAYTQYF

abundance: few
j_gene: TRBJ2-7
v_gene: TRBV7-2
d_gene: TRBD2
CDR3nt: TGTGCCAGCAGCTTTCTTAGCGGGGGGTCAAGCTCCTACGAGCAGTACTTC
CDR3aa: CASSFLSGGSSSYEQYF

abundance: few
j_gene: TRBJ1-2
v_gene: TRBV19
d_gene: .
CDR3nt: TGTGCCAGTAGTAGAGCTCCTAACTATGGCTACACCTTC
CDR3aa: CASSRAPNYGYTF

abundance: .
j_gene: TRBJ2-1
v_gene: TRBV5-1
d_gene: TRBD1
CDR3nt: TGCGCCAGCAGCTTTGGACAGGGGCCTTTCAATGAGCAGTTCTTC
CDR3aa: CASSFGQGPFNEQFF

abundance: .
j_gene: TRBJ1-6
v_gene: TRBV19
d_gene: TRBD1
CDR3nt: TGTGCCAGTAGTATCTCGGACAGGATTAGGAATTCACCCCTCCACTTT
CDR3aa: CASSISDRIRNSPLHF

abundance: .
j_gene: TRBJ2-3
v_gene: TRBV6-4
d_gene: .
CDR3nt: TGTGCCAGCAGTGTCGAGTCTAGCACAGATACGCAGTATTTT
CDR3aa: CASSVESSTDTQYF

abundance: once
j_gene: TRBJ2-1
v_gene: TRBV4-2
d_gene: TRBD2
CDR3nt: TGTGCCAGCAGCCCAGCTAGCGGGGGGGACAATGAGCAGTTCTTC
CDR3aa: CASSPASGGDNEQFF

abundance: .
j_gene: TRBJ2-5
v_gene: TRBV7-2
d_gene: TRBD2
CDR3nt: TGTGCCAGCAGCTCCCGGACTAGCGTGGAGACCCAGTACTTC
CDR3aa: CASSSRTSVETQYF

abundance: .
j_gene: TRBJ1-6
v_gene: TRBV27
d_gene: .
CDR3nt: TGTGCCAGCAGTTCTCCCGGTTCACCCCTCCACTTT
CDR3aa: CASSSPGSPLHF

abundance: .
j_gene: TRBJ1-2
v_gene: TRBV19
d_gene: TRBD1
CDR3nt: TGTGCCAGTAGTCCCGCGGGACAGGGTTACAGTTATGGCTACACCTTC
CDR3aa: CASSPAGQGYSYGYTF